A single TCR beta chain is shown here with its context. The antigen remains undetermined. This specimen belongs to a study of cytomegalovirus exposure and HLA in healthy donors. Study-level findings and limits: An analysis was carried out at a later point. It showed that HLA-associated TCR beta chains were more clonally expanded than equally common non-associated chains.

Germline CDR1 reads MNHEY; CDR2 reads SVGAGI. Between the trimmed V and J ends, which lost 6 bases and 3 bases, there was a span of 8 bases. CDR3 length: 12 residues. Primers: 60 Vbeta forward and 13 Jbeta reverse. Here immunoSEQ multiplex PCR was the method, and the copy in TCRdb shows in-frame clones only, minus some. The sample lists 120,000 to 150,000 clones, more than 65% seen once, with about 5.6% in the top ten. This clonotype was sampled from a man aged 25 to 40 in good health and CMV-seropositive. The sample comprised PBMCs. The chain recombines TRBV6-5 with TRBJ1-2; D is unresolved. CDR3 DNA: TGTGCCAGCAGGTCAATTGACTATGGCTACACCTTC. Translating it yields CASRSIDYGYTF.